This T cell receptor (beta chain) appears in the sequencing data of a study of blood T cells in healthy people across ages. The wider study: Capture by template switching was about one barcoded beta molecule per two T cells.

The authors ran a second PCR of about 7 to 12 cycles using a sample-barcoded 5' primer and a J-beta primer mix. TCRdb analysed the 5' RACE reads with MiXCR anew, one entry per CDR3 protein. Found here are over 750,000 distinct CDR3 sequences, around 25% of them singletons; the top ten hold 9% to 9.5%. Each individual donor underwent a draw of ten milliliters of peripheral blood. The CDR3 extends over 13 amino acids. The ends were cut back, 8 bases at V and 6 bases at J, with 16 bases in the middle. Germline V gene lookup returns CDR1 ENHRY and CDR2 SYGVKD. The same sample was also used in a study of T cells of mothers and their children.

The specimen sequenced was blood. The sequence was collected from a boy younger than 18 in good health. The chain employs TRBV10-3 and TRBJ1-1; D is unclear. As DNA, the CDR3 is TGTGCCATCTCGGAGGCCAAACGGGCTGAAGCTTTCTTT. It codes for CAISEAKRAEAFF.